Given below is one T cell receptor (beta chain) in context. Its antigen remains unidentified. The V and J ends lost 4 bases and 5 bases, in that order; junction bases with no gene match: 8. The CDR3 runs 14 residues. Germline CDR1 is SGHDN and CDR2 is FVKESK. These data belong to a study of T cell repertoires in cytomegalovirus infection. Study information: Public TCR beta signatures indicated both CMV infection and matching HLA type.

Findings of the study overall: Identification of carriers of CMV plus the relevant HLA was achieved through cumulative public TCR beta family frequency. Across the ex vivo response, the dominant clonotypes were HLA-C-restricted CMV-specific TCR beta clonotypes.

TCRdb called the reads again in MiXCR, with one record for every CDR3 protein. The data contain under 800,000 distinct CDR3 sequences, 24% of them singletons. The V gene is TRBV14, the J gene TRBJ2-7, with 7 bases aligning to TRBD1. The specimen sequenced was CD8+ T cells from PBMCs. This sequence was found in a human donor in good health (CMV status not recorded). Some clones in this sample may be carry-over from other donors' samples. The CDR3 protein is CASSPWTGRHEQYF. The CDR3 DNA sequence: TGTGCCAGCAGCCCTTGGACAGGCCGGCACGAGCAGTACTTC. The variable domain in full, with the rest retrieved from reference TRBV14 and TRBJ2-7, is EAGVTQFPSHSVIEKGQTVTLRCDPISGHDNLYWYRRVMGKEIKFLLHFVKESKQDESGMPNNRFLAERTGGTYSTLKVQPAELEDSGVYFCASSPWTGRHEQYFGPGTRLTVT.